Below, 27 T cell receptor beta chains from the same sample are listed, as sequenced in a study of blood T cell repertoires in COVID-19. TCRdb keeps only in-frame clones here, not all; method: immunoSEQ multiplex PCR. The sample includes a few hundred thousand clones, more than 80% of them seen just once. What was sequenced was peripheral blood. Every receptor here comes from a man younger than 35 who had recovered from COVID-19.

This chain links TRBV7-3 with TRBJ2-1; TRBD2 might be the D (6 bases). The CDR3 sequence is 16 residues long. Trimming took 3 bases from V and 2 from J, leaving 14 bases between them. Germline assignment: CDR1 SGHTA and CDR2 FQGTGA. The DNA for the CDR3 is TGTGCCAGCAGCTTCGGACTAACTTCCCCCTACAATGAGCAGTTCTTC. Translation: CASSFGLTSPYNEQFF.

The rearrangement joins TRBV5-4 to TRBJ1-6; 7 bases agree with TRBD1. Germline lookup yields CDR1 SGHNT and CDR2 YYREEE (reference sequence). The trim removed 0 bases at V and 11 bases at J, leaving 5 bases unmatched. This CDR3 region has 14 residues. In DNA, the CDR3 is TGTGCCAGCAGCTTGGGCCAGGGGGAAGCACCCCTCCACTTT. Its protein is CASSLGQGEAPLHF.

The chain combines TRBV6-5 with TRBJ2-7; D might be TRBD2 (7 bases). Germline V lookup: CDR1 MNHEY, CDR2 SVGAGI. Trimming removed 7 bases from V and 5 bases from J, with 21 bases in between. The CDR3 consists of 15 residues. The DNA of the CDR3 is TGTGCCAGCACCGCGCTGGGAGGGGGAGTCAACGAGCAGTACTTC. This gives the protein CASTALGGGVNEQYF.

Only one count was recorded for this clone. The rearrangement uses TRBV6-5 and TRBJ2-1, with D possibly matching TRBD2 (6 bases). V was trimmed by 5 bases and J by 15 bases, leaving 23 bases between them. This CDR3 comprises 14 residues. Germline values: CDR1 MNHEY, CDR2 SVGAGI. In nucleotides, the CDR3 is TGTGCCAGCAGTAAAAACCTAGGGAGGCGCCCCCCGTTCTTC. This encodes CASSKNLGRRPPFF.

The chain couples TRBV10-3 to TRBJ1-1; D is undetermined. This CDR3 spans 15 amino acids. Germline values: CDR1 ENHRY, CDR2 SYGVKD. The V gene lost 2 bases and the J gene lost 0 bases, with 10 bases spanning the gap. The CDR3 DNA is TGTGCCATCAGTGAGCAGAGGGAGGTGAACACTGAAGCTTTCTTT. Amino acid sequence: CAISEQREVNTEAFF.

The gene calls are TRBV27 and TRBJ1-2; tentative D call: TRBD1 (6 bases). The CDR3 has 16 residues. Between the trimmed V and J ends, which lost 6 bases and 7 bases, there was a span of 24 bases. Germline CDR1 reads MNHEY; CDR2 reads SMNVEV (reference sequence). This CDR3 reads CASRKDRSAQSGGYTF. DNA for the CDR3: TGTGCCAGCAGGAAAGACAGGTCTGCCCAATCTGGTGGCTACACCTTC.

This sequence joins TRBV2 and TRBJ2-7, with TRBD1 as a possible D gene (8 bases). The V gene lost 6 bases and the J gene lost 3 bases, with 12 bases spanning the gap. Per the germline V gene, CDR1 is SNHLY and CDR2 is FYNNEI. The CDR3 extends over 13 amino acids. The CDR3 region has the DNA TGTGCCAGCAGGGACAGGGACTACTACGAGCAGTACTTC. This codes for CASRDRDYYEQYF. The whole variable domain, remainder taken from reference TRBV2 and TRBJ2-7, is EPEVTQTPSHQVTQMGQEVILRCVPISNHLYFYWYRQILGQKVEFLVSFYNNEISEKSEIFDDQFSVERPDGSNFTLKIRSTKLEDSAMYFCASRDRDYYEQYFGPGTRLTVT.

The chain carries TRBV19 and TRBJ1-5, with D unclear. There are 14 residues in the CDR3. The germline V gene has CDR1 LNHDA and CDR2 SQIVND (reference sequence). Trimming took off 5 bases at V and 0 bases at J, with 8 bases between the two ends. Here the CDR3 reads CASSEVGSNQPQHF. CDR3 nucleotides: TGTGCCAGTAGTGAGGTGGGTAGCAATCAGCCCCAGCATTTT.

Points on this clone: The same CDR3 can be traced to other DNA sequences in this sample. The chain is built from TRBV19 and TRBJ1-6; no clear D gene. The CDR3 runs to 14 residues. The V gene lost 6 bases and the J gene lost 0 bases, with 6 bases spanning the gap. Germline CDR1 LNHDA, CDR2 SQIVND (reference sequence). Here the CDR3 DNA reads TGTGCCAGTAGGGAGAGCTCCTATAATTCACCCCTCCACTTT. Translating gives CASRESSYNSPLHF.

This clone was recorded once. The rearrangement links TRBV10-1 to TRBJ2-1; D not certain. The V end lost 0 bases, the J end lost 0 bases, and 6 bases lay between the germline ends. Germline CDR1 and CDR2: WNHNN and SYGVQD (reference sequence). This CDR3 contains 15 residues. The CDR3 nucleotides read TGCGCCAGCAGTGAGTCTCAGGACTCCTACAATGAGCAGTTCTTC. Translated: CASSESQDSYNEQFF.

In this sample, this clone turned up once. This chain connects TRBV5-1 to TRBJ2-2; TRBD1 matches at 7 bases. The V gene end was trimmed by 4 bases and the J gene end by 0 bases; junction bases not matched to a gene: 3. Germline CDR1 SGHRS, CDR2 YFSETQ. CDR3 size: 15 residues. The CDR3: CASSVGQPNTGELFF. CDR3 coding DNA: TGCGCCAGCAGCGTGGGACAGCCGAACACCGGGGAGCTGTTTTTT.

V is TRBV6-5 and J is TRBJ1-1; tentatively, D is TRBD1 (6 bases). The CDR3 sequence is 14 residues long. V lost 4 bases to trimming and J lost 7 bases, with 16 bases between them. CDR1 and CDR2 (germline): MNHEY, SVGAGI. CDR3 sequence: CASSSVGGGSEAFF. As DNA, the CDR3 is TGTGCCAGCAGTTCCGTGGGAGGGGGGAGTGAAGCTTTCTTT.

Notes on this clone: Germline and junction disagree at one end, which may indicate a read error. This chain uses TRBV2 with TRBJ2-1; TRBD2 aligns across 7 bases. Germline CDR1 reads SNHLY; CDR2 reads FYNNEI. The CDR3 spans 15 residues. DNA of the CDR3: TGTGCCAGCGGTGAGCGGGGAGAGCTTTACAATGAGCAGTTCTTC. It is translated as CASGERGELYNEQFF.

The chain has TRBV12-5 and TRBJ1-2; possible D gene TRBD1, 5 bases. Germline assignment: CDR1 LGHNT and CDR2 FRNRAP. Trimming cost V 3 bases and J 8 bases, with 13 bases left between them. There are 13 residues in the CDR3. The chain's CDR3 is CASGLWLGRGYTF. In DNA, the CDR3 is TGTGCTAGTGGTTTATGGCTGGGGCGCGGCTACACCTTC.

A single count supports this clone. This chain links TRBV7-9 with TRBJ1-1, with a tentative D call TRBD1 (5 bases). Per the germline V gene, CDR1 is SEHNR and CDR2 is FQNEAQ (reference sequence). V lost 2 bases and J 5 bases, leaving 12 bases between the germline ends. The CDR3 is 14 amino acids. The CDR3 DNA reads TGTGCCAGCAGCTTATCGGCAGGGTCTACTGAAGCTTTCTTT. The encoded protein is CASSLSAGSTEAFF.

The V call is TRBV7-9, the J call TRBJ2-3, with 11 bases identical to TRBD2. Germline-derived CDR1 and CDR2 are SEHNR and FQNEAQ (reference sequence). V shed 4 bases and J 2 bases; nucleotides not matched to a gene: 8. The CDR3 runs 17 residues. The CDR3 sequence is CASSSKLAGDTTDTQYF. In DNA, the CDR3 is TGTGCCAGCAGCTCCAAACTAGCGGGGGATACCACAGATACGCAGTATTTT.

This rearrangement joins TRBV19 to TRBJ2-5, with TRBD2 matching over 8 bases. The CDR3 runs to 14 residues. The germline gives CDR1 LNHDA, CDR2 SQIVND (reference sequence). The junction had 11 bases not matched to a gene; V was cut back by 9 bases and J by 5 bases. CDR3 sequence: CASKPGLGWETQYF. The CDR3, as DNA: TGTGCCAGCAAACCGGGACTAGGGTGGGAGACCCAGTACTTC. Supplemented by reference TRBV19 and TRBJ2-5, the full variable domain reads DGGITQSPKYLFRKEGQNVTLSCEQNLNHDAMYWYRQDPGQGLRLIYYSQIVNDFQKGDIAEGYSVSREKKESFPLTVTSAQKNPTAFYLCASKPGLGWETQYFGPGTRLLVL.

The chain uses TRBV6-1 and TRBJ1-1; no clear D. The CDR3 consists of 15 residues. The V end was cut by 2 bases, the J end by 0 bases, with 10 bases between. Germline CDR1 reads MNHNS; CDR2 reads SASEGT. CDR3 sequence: CASSEKLRVNTEAFF. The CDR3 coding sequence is TGTGCCAGCAGTGAAAAGTTGCGAGTGAACACTGAAGCTTTCTTT.

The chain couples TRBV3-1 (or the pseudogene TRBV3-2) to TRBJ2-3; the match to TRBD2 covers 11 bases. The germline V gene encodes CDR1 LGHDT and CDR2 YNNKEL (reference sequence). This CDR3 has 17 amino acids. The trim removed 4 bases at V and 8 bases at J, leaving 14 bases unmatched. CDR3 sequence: CASSPSSSGGPWGTQYF. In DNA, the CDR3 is TGTGCCAGCAGCCCGTCGTCTAGCGGGGGGCCCTGGGGTACGCAGTATTTT.

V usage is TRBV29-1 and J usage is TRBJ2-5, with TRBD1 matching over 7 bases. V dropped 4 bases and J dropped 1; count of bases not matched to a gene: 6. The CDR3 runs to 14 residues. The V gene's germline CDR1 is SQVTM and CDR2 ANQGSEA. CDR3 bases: TGCAGCGTTGGGGACAGCTCCGGCCAAGAGACCCAGTACTTC. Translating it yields CSVGDSSGQETQYF. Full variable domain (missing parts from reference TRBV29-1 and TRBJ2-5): SAVISQKPSRDICQRGTSLTIQCQVDSQVTMMFWYRQQPGQSLTLIATANQGSEATYESGFVIDKFPISRPNLTFSTLTVSNMSPEDSSIYLCSVGDSSGQETQYFGPGTRLLVL.

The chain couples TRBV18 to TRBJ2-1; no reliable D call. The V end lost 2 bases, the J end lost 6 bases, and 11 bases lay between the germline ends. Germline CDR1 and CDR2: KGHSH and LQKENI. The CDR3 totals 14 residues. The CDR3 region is CASSPNRAVNEQFF. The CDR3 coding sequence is TGTGCCAGCTCACCAAATCGCGCTGTCAATGAGCAGTTCTTC.

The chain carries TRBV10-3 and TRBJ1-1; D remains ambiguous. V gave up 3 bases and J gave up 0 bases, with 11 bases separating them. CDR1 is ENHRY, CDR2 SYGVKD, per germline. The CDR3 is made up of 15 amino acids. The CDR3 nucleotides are TGTGCCATCAGTGACGTTGGGCGCATGAACACTGAAGCTTTCTTT. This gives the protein CAISDVGRMNTEAFF.

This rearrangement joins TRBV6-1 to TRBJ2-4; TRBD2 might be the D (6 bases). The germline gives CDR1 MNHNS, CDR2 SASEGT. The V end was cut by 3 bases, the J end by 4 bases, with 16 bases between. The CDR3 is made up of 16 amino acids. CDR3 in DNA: TGTGCCAGCAGTGATCAGGGTTTTGGGGGGAAAAACATTCAGTACTTC. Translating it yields CASSDQGFGGKNIQYF.

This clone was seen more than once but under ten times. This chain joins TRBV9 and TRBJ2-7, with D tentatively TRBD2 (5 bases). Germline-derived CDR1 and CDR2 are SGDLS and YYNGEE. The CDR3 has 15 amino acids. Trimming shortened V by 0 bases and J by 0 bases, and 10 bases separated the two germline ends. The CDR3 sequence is CASSVDGLASYEQYF. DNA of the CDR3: TGTGCCAGCAGCGTAGACGGACTGGCCTCCTACGAGCAGTACTTC.

For the CDR3, the DNA is TGTGCCAGCAGCTCAGGGGGCACTAATGAAAAACTGTTTTTT. Translated, it gives CASSSGGTNEKLFF. The chain joins TRBV5-4 to TRBJ1-4; 8 bases fit TRBD1. V lost 3 bases and J lost 2; bases outside the gene matches: 0. The CDR3 contains 14 residues. Germline-derived CDR1 and CDR2 are SGHNT and YYREEE (reference sequence).

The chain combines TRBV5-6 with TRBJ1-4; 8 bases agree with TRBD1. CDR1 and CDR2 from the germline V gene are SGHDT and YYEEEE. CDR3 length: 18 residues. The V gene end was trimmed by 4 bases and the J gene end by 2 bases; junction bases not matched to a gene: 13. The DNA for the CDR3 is TGTGCCAGCAGCCCCCGGACAGGGTTGGGAGGGACTAATGAAAAACTGTTTTTT. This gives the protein CASSPRTGLGGTNEKLFF.

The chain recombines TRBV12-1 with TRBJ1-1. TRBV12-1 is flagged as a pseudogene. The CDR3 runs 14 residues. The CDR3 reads CASSSPLRATEAFF. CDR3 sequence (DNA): TGTGCCAGCAGCTCCCCGCTGAGGGCCACTGAAGCTTTCTTT.